The 15 T cell receptor beta chains in this list originate from one sample, sequenced in a study of T cell repertoires in cytomegalovirus infection (dated by TCRdb to about 2019). This sample was sequenced with an Illumina HiSeq 1500. TCRdb reanalyzed the raw reads on its own, using fastp at Q25 for trimming and MiXCR for clone calling, and kept in-frame beta chains. Each CDR3 protein appears once, grouped with its most common genes and DNA. The sample contains around 210,000 distinct CDR3 sequences, under 8.5% of them found a single time. Roughly 6.5% of the sample lies in the top ten. Input material: PBMCs. All receptors come from a human donor in good health (CMV status not recorded). Some clones in this sample may be carry-over from other donors' samples.

This clonotype came up many times. V gene TRBV7-2 combines with J gene TRBJ1-2; a possible D gene is TRBD1 (6 bases). Germline CDR1 SGHTA, CDR2 FQGNSA. Trimming left V 5 bases short and J 3 bases short, with 25 bases between. The CDR3 consists of 18 residues. The CDR3 loop reads CASSMRGGNREVDYGYTF. The CDR3 DNA reads TGTGCCAGCAGCATGAGGGGGGGTAACAGGGAGGTGGACTATGGCTACACCTTC.

The chain recombines TRBV5-1 with TRBJ1-4; 9 nucleotides match TRBD1. Germline values: CDR1 SGHRS, CDR2 YFSETQ. V lost 0 bases and J lost 11; bases outside the gene matches: 8. CDR3 length: 15 residues. The DNA of the CDR3 is TGCGCCAGCAGCTTGGGCGTGGGACAGGGACATAAACTGTTTTTT. Protein: CASSLGVGQGHKLFF. Combining the CDR3 with reference TRBV5-1 and TRBJ1-4 gives the whole variable domain KAGVTQTPRYLIKTRGQQVTLSCSPISGHRSVSWYQQTPGQGLQFLFEYFSETQRNKGNFPGRFSGRQFSNSRSEMNVSTLELGDSALYLCASSLGVGQGHKLFFGSGTQLSVL.

This clonotype was observed at least ten times. V is TRBV4-3 and J is TRBJ2-3; D could derive from TRBD1 or TRBD2 (5 bases each). This CDR3 comprises 13 residues. Trimming shortened V by 0 bases and J by 10 bases, and 11 bases separated the two germline ends. Germline V gene data show CDR1 as LGHNA and CDR2 as YSLEER. This chain's CDR3 is CASSQDRGRAQYF. The CDR3, as DNA: TGCGCCAGCAGCCAAGATAGGGGACGCGCGCAGTATTTT.

This clonotype was counted ten times or more. The J gene is TRBJ1-2, the V gene TRBV29-1, with unresolved D. The CDR3 is 14 residues long. V lost 0 bases and J lost 4, with 12 bases in between. Germline assignment: CDR1 SQVTM and CDR2 ANQGSEA. CDR3 residues: CSVEDPIKVYGYTF. DNA of the CDR3: TGCAGCGTTGAAGACCCCATTAAGGTCTATGGCTACACCTTC.

This clonotype showed up many times. The chain employs TRBV4-2 and TRBJ2-7, with 9 positions matching TRBD1. The CDR3 length is 16 residues. Germline values: CDR1 LGHNA, CDR2 YNFKEQ. With V trimmed by 0 bases and J by 3 bases, 6 bases remained unmatched. The CDR3 sequence is CASSQDVGQGNYEQYF. The CDR3 DNA reads as TGTGCCAGCAGCCAAGACGTTGGACAGGGGAACTACGAGCAGTACTTC.

This clonotype was counted at least ten times. V gene TRBV4-3 combines with J gene TRBJ2-7; 8 bases fit TRBD1. Losses at the gene ends were 1 base for V and 2 bases for J; bases not matched to a gene: 1. The CDR3 loop spans 14 amino acids. Germline CDR1 is LGHNA and CDR2 is YSLEER. Here the CDR3 reads CASSQGTGTYEQYF. CDR3 nucleotides: TGCGCCAGCAGCCAAGGGACAGGGACCTACGAGCAGTACTTC.

This clonotype was detected ten times or more. The J gene is TRBJ2-2, the V gene TRBV20-1; D remains ambiguous. The germline V gene has CDR1 DFQATT and CDR2 SNEGSKA (reference sequence). V was pared by 0 bases and J by 5 bases, with 10 bases between. This CDR3 contains 14 residues. CDR3 sequence: CSARDPSRTGELFF. The CDR3 bases are TGCAGTGCTAGAGATCCAAGCAGAACCGGGGAGCTGTTTTTT.

The sample holds many counts of this clonotype. The rearrangement uses TRBV6-2 or TRBV6-3 and TRBJ2-7; 10 bases line up with TRBD2. V trimming: 5 bases; J trimming: 7 bases; junction bases outside the gene matches: 14. Germline CDR1 reads MNHEY; CDR2 reads SVGEGT. The length of the CDR3 is 16 residues. In DNA, the CDR3 is TGTGCCAGCAGTACCCCCCGGGAGCGGGGGGGCTTTGAGCAGTACTTC. Translating gives CASSTPRERGGFEQYF.

This clonotype was picked up many times. This chain uses TRBV6-5 with TRBJ1-1, with TRBD1 matching 7 bases. Trimming at V came to 6 bases and at J to 1 base, leaving 11 bases not matched to a gene. This CDR3 has 16 amino acids. The germline V gene encodes CDR1 MNHEY and CDR2 SVGAGI. The DNA for the CDR3 is TGTGCCAGCAGCCGTCCCGCAGGGGGGTCGAACACTGAAGCTTTCTTT. Protein product: CASSRPAGGSNTEAFF.

At least ten counts were recorded for this clonotype. The chain employs TRBV6-1 and TRBJ2-2; no clear D gene. Trimming shortened V by 5 bases and J by 1 base, and 8 bases separated the two germline ends. The CDR3 has 14 amino acids. The germline V gene encodes CDR1 MNHNS and CDR2 SASEGT. The DNA for the CDR3 is TGTGCCAGCAGTCCCACACAGAACACCGGGGAGCTGTTTTTT. Translation gives CASSPTQNTGELFF.

This clonotype was seen ten or more times. V is TRBV23-1 and J is TRBJ1-1; 9 positions agree with TRBD1. TRBV23-1 is known as an ORF, though its function is uncertain. This CDR3 is 19 amino acids long. Unmatched junction bases numbered 18, after V lost 2 bases and J lost 5 bases. DNA for the CDR3: TGCGCCAGCAGTCAAACCTTCCCTCAGGGACAGGGAAGACAAACTGAAGCTTTCTTT. This sequence encodes CASSQTFPQGQGRQTEAFF.

In this sample, this clonotype turned up many times. J is TRBJ1-6 and V is TRBV6-6; 7 bases are shared with TRBD1. V trimming: 2 bases; J trimming: 9 bases; junction bases outside the gene matches: 7. Germline V gives CDR1 MNHNY, CDR2 SVGAGI (reference sequence). The CDR3 length is 15 residues. The CDR3 DNA reads TGTGCCAGCAGTTACCCCACAGGGGTACCTTCACCCCTCCACTTT. It codes for CASSYPTGVPSPLHF.

This clonotype has ten or more counts. The chain has TRBV6-2 or TRBV6-3 and TRBJ1-4, with no clear D. V gave up 8 bases and J gave up 14 bases, with 24 bases separating them. The CDR3 sequence is 14 residues long. Germline loops: CDR1 MNHEY, CDR2 SVGEGT. CDR3 nucleotides: TGTGCCAGCGCGACGAACCTAGACGATCGGCAGCTGTTTTTT. It codes for CASATNLDDRQLFF.

This clonotype occurred a few times. The chain is built from TRBV19 and TRBJ1-2; 8 bases fit TRBD1. This CDR3 spans 15 amino acids. The junction had 6 bases not matched to a gene; V was cut back by 3 bases and J by 3 bases. The germline CDR1 and CDR2 sequences are LNHDA and SQIVND (reference sequence). CDR3 nucleotides: TGTGCCAGTAGTATCCCGTCACAGGGGGACTATGGCTACACCTTC. It specifies CASSIPSQGDYGYTF.

This clonotype showed up many times. This chain links TRBV6-2 or TRBV6-3 with TRBJ2-2; tentatively, D is TRBD2 (6 bases). CDR1 is MNHEY and CDR2 is SVGEGT in the germline V gene. The CDR3 consists of 15 residues. The V and J ends lost 5 bases and 5 bases respectively, with 15 bases between them. The CDR3 region is CASSAGLGGTGELFF. CDR3 nucleotides: TGTGCCAGCAGTGCCGGCCTTGGAGGGACCGGGGAGCTGTTTTTT.